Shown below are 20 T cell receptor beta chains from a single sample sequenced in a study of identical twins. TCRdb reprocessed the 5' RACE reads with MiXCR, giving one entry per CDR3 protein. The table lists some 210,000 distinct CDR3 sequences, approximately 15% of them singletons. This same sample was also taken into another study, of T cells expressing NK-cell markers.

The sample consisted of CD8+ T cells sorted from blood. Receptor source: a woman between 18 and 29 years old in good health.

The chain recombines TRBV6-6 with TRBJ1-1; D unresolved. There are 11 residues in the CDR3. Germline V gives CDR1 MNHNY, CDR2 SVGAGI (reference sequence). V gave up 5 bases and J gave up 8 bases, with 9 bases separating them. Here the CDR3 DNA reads TGTGCCAGCAGTCTAATCGGCGAAGCTTTCTTT. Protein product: CASSLIGEAFF.

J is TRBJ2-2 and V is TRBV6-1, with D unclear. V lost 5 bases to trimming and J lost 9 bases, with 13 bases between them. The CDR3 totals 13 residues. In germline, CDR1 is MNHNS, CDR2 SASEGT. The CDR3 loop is CASSPMEFRELFF. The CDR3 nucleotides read TGTGCCAGCAGTCCAATGGAATTCAGGGAGCTGTTTTTT.

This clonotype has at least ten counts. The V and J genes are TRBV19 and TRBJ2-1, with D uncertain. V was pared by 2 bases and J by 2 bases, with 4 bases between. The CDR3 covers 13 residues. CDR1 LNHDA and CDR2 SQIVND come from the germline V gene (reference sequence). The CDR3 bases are TGTGCCAGTAGTATATCGGCCTACAATGAGCAGTTCTTC. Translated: CASSISAYNEQFF. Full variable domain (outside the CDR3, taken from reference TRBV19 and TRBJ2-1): DGGITQSPKYLFRKEGQNVTLSCEQNLNHDAMYWYRQDPGQGLRLIYYSQIVNDFQKGDIAEGYSVSREKKESFPLTVTSAQKNPTAFYLCASSISAYNEQFFGPGTRLTVL.

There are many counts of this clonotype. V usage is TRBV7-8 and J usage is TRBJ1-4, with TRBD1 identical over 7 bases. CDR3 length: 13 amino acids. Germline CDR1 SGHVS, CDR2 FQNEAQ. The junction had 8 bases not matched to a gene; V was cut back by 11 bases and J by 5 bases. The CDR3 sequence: CAGMGTDNEKLFF. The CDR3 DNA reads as TGTGCCGGTATGGGGACAGACAATGAAAAACTGTTTTTT.

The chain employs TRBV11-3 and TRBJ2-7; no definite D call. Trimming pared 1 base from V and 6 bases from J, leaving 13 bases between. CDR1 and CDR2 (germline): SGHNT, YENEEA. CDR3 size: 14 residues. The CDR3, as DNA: TGTGCCAGCAGCTTAGGTGTTGGGGTTTCCGAGCAGTACTTC. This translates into CASSLGVGVSEQYF.

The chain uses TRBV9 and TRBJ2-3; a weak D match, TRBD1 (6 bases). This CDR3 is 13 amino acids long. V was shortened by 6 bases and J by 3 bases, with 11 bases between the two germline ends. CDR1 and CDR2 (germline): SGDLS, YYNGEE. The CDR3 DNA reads TGTGCCAGCAACAGCCAGGGGACAGATACGCAGTATTTT. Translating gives CASNSQGTDTQYF.

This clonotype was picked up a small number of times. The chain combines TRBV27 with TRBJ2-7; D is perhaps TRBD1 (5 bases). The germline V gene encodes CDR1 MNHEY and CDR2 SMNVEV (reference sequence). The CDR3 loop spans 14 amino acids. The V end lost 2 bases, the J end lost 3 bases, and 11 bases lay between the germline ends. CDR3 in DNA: TGTGCCAGCAGTTTAGGGGCAACGGGCTACGAGCAGTACTTC. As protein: CASSLGATGYEQYF.

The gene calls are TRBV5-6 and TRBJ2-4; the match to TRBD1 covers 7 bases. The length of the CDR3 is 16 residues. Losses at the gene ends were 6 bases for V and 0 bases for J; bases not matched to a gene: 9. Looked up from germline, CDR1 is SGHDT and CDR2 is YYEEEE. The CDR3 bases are TGTGCCAGCAACGACTACAGGGGAGCAGCCAAAAACATTCAGTACTTC. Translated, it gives CASNDYRGAAKNIQYF.

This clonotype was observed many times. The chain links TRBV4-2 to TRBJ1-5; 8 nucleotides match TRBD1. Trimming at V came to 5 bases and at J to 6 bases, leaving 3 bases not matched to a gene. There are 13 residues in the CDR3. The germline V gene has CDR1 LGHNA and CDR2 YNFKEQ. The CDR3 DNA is TGTGCCAGCAGCGATGGACAGGGTCAGCCCCAGCATTTT. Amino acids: CASSDGQGQPQHF.

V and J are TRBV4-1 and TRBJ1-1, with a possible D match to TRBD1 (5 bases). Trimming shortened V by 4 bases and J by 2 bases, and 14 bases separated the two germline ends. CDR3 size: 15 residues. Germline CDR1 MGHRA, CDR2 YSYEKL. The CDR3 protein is CASSPSDNANTEAFF. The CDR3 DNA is TGCGCCAGCAGCCCCTCGGACAACGCAAACACTGAAGCTTTCTTT.

The chain's CDR3 is CASSERWEMEEKLFF. The CDR3 bases are TGTGCCAGCAGTGAAAGATGGGAAATGGAAGAAAAACTGTTTTTT. The chain employs TRBV25-1 and TRBJ1-4; no firm D call. The CDR3 is 15 residues long. V lost 2 bases, J lost 8 bases, and 15 bases lay in between. Germline loops: CDR1 MGHDK, CDR2 SYGVNS.

CDR3 DNA: TGTGCCAGCAGCTCCGGGACGCTCTATGGCTACACCTTC. Residues: CASSSGTLYGYTF. The chain uses TRBV6-1 and TRBJ1-2, with a possible D match to TRBD1 (5 bases). CDR1 is MNHNS and CDR2 is SASEGT in the germline V gene. CDR3 length: 13 amino acids. V lost 6 bases and J lost 4, with 12 bases in between.

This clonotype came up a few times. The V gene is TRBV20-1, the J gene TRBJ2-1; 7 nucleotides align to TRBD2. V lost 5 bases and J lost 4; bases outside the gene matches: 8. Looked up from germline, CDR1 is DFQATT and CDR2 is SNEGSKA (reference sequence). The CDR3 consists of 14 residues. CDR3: CSALTGTTYNEQFF. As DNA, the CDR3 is TGCAGTGCTCTAACCGGGACTACGTACAATGAGCAGTTCTTC.

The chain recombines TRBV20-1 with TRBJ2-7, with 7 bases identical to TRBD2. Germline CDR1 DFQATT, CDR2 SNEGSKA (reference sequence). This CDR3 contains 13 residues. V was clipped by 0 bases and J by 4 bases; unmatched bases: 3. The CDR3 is CSARDPGGYEQYF. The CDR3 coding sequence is TGCAGTGCTAGAGATCCGGGAGGATACGAGCAGTACTTC.

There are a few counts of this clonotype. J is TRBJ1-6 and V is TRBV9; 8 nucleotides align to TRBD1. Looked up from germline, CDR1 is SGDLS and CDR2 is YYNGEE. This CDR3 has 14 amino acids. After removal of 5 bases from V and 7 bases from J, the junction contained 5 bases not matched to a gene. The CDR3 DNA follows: TGTGCCAGCAGTGGACAGGGTGGAAATTCACCCCTCCACTTT. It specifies CASSGQGGNSPLHF. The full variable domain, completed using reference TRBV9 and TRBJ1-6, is DSGVTQTPKHLITATGQRVTLRCSPRSGDLSVYWYQQSLDQGLQFLIQYYNGEERAKGNILERFSAQQFPDLHSELNLSSLELGDSALYFCASSGQGGNSPLHFGNGTRLTVT.

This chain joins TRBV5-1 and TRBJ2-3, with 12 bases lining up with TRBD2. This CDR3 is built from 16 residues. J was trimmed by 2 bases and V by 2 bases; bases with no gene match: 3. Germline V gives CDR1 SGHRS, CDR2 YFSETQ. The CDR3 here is CASSFLAGGATDTQYF. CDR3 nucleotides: TGCGCCAGCAGCTTCCTAGCGGGGGGGGCCACAGATACGCAGTATTTT.

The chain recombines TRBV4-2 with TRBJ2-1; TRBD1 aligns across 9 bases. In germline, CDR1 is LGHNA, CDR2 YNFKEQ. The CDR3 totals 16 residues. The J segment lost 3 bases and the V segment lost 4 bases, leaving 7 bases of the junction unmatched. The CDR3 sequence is CASSPKQGANYNEQFF. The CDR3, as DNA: TGTGCCAGCAGCCCTAAACAGGGGGCCAACTACAATGAGCAGTTCTTC.

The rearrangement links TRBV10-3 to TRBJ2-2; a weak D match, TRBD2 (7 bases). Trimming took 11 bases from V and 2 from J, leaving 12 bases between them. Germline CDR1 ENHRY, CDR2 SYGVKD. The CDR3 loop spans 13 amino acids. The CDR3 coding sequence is TGTGCCGTGGGGGGGGCAAACACCGGGGAGCTGTTTTTT. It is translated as CAVGGANTGELFF.

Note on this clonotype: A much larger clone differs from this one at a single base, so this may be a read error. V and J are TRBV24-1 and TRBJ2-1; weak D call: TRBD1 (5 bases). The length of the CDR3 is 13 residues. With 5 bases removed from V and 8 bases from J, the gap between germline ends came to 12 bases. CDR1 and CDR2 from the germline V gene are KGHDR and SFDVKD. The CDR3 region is CATSGFGADEQFF. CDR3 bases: TGTGCCACCAGTGGTTTTGGGGCGGATGAGCAGTTCTTC.

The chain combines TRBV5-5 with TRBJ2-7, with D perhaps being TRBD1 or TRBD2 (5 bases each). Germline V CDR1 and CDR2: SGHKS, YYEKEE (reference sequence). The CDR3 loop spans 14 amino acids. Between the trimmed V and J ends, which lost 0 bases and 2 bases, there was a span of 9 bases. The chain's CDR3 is CASSLGGKTYEQYF. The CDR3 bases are TGTGCCAGCAGCTTGGGGGGGAAAACCTACGAGCAGTACTTC.